The text below deals with one TCR beta chain. Its antigen is still unknown. This entry is derived from a study of T cell responses to AZD1222 COVID-19 vaccine. General observations from the study: As reported, nearly half of all spike-specific TCRs target variant regions that are unmutated. Most donors were white British, females outnumbered males, and clonal diversity was possibly underestimated.

Per the germline V gene, CDR1 is LNHNV and CDR2 is YYDKDF (reference sequence). The CDR3 is 17 amino acids. Trimming removed 5 bases from V and 9 bases from J; junction bases left unmatched: 16. Sequencing used immunoSEQ multiplex PCR; TCRdb keeps in-frame clones, though not all of them. This sample has 84,000 or so clones, with around 90% found just once. The J gene is TRBJ1-6, the V gene TRBV15, with TRBD1 matching over 7 bases. This specimen was peripheral blood, taken on day 0 of MenACWY control vaccination. This clonotype originated in an adult in good health. CDR3 DNA sequence: TGTGCCACCAGCCGTGCGGGGCTGAGACAGGGCGGTTCACCCCTCCACTTT. Protein sequence: CATSRAGLRQGGSPLHF.